This T cell receptor (beta chain) was sequenced in a study of T cells in Graves' hyperthyroidism and ophthalmopathy. General study results and limits: Within blood appeared most thyroid clonotypes that had expanded above 0.001.

Trimming took off 0 bases at V and 2 bases at J, with 17 bases between the two ends. Germline lookup yields CDR1 DFQATT and CDR2 SNEGSKA (reference sequence). The CDR3 is made up of 16 amino acids. There were TCR beta CDR3 regions amplified from RNA transcripts. The TCR CDR3 was amplified in a first-round RT-PCR using the HTBI primer set. TCRdb independently ran MiXCR on the multiplex PCR reads; one entry per CDR3 protein. The table records roughly 500,000 distinct CDR3 sequences, roughly 45% of them present only once. On this clonotype itself: No antigen is known for it.

The clonotype originates from an adult woman with Graves' disease, either hyperthyroidism or ophthalmopathy (not recorded which). The sequencing input was peripheral blood or thyroid tissue (not recorded which). The gene calls are TRBV20-1 and TRBJ2-7; D is undetermined. The CDR3 reads CSARDLRSHSPYEQYF. CDR3 bases: TGCAGTGCTAGAGATCTAAGATCGCACAGCCCCTACGAGCAGTACTTC.